This T cell receptor beta chain is drawn from a study of blood T cell repertoires in COVID-19. Libraries were prepared by immunoSEQ multiplex PCR; TCRdb keeps only in-frame clonotypes and omits some of them. This sample has a few hundred thousand clones, with 83% found just once. As for this clone: Other DNA sequences within the sample encode an identical CDR3.

The material sequenced was peripheral blood. The sequence derives from a woman aged 45 to 65 with acute or convalescent COVID-19.

The CDR3 reads CASSPDRSQETQYF. CDR3 bases: TGTGCCAGCAGTCCCGACAGGTCCCAAGAGACCCAGTACTTC. The chain combines TRBV7-2 with TRBJ2-5, with D possibly TRBD1 on 6 matching bases. The CDR3 contains 14 residues. Germline lookup yields CDR1 SGHTA and CDR2 FQGNSA. Trimming cost V 6 bases and J 1 base, with 12 bases left between them.